The sequence of this TCR beta chain was determined in a study of Graves' ophthalmopathy and Graves' hyperthyroidism. Hyperthyroidism showing no ophthalmopathy within 18 months of follow-up was stable. For repertoire sequencing, the TCR beta CDR3 regions were amplified from RNA transcripts. HTBI-primed first-round RT-PCR preceded second-round multiplex PCR. TCRdb used MiXCR to reprocess the multiplex PCR reads, holding one entry per CDR3 protein. The sample lists under 800,000 distinct CDR3 sequences; about a fifth were seen once. Germline CDR1 is MNHNS and CDR2 is SASEGT. CDR3 length: 14 amino acids. V was pared by 6 bases and J by 4 bases, with 15 bases between. This clonotype has a handful of counts. Its antigen is not known. Findings and caveats of the study: A 13-signature model separated ophthalmopathy from stable hyperthyroidism, reaching 87.88% sensitivity and less than 82% specificity cross-validated. The model's ophthalmopathy progression predictions had just under 71% sensitivity and roughly 72% specificity.

This receptor was obtained from a woman aged 18-30 years with stable Graves' hyperthyroidism. Some clones in this sample may be carry-over from other donors' samples. Sequencing input: peripheral blood. J is TRBJ2-5 and V is TRBV6-1, with unresolved D. The CDR3 reads CASRSRSARETQYF. CDR3 bases: TGTGCCAGCAGATCGAGGTCAGCGCGAGAGACCCAGTACTTC.